This T cell receptor beta chain was found in a study of blood T cell repertoires in COVID-19. For the study at large: The analysed material was cDNA or gDNA that came from T cells, B-cell-depleted T cells, or PBMCs.

The V end lost 0 bases, the J end lost 0 bases, and 6 bases lay between the germline ends. Germline V lookup: CDR1 LGHNT, CDR2 FRNRAP. The CDR3 is 15 residues long. The method was immunoSEQ multiplex PCR; TCRdb's version includes in-frame clones alone and lacks a portion of them. Of under 200,000 clones listed, about four fifths are singletons. The TCR sequence derives from a man in his 70s with active or convalescent COVID-19. Sequencing was performed on peripheral blood. The chain recombines TRBV12-5 with TRBJ1-3; D is unresolved. The CDR3 DNA reads TGTGCTAGTGGTTTGGTACTTGACTCTGGAAACACCATATATTTT. This sequence encodes CASGLVLDSGNTIYF.